This T cell receptor beta chain was sequenced during a study of cytomegalovirus exposure and HLA in healthy donors. Looking at the study overall: There were approximately 85 million unique TCRs (from HLA-typed donors) in an early data release. Regarding the study as a whole: Among donors in an Asian-associated ancestry cluster, a later analysis reportedly found fewer N-insertions than the roughly 730-donor mean. In a later analysis, approximately 18,000 TCR beta sequences were associated with HLA alleles at 0.05 false discovery rate. It emerged from a later analysis that several of the most significant clusters appeared to be linked to common viral pathogens.

PCR amplification relied on 60 Vbeta primers (plus 13 Jbeta primers). The table came from immunoSEQ multiplex PCR; TCRdb's copy has only in-frame clones and leaves some out. Here the sample table reports fewer than 70,000 clones. Germline V gene lookup returns CDR1 SGHVS and CDR2 FNYEAQ. Trimming removed 5 bases at V and 5 bases at J, with 24 bases between. This CDR3 has 17 amino acids. With regard to this clone: The antigen remains unidentified.

This chain uses TRBV7-6 with TRBJ1-2; D uncertain. The receptor was isolated from a woman aged 18-35 years in good health and CMV-seronegative. The sequenced material came from PBMCs. DNA of the CDR3: TGTGCCAGCAGCACACGTTTATCGTCCCGATTGACTTATGGCTACACCTTC. It is translated as CASSTRLSSRLTYGYTF. The full variable domain, completed using reference TRBV7-6 and TRBJ1-2, is GAGVSQSPRYKVTKRGQDVALRCDPISGHVSLYWYRQALGQGPEFLTYFNYEAQQDKSGLPNDRFSAERPEGSISTLTIQRTEQRDSAMYRCASSTRLSSRLTYGYTFGSGTRLTVV.